This TCR beta chain was identified in a study of T cells in Graves' hyperthyroidism and ophthalmopathy. This clonotype was observed many times. As yet, its antigen is unknown. Study-level points and caveats: Most thyroid-expanded clonotypes above 0.001 were also found in blood.

The CDR3 regions of TCR beta were amplified from RNA transcripts. HTBI primers were employed in a first-round RT-PCR of the TCR CDR3. MiXCR, run by TCRdb on the multiplex PCR reads, gives a single entry per CDR3 protein. Found here are about 290,000 distinct CDR3 sequences, about an eighth of them singletons; the top ten hold 7% to 9%. The trim removed 5 bases at V and 4 bases at J, leaving 15 bases unmatched. The CDR3 runs 17 residues. The chain is built from TRBV12-3 or TRBV12-4 and TRBJ1-2; 8 bases are a match to TRBD1. The source material was blood. The TCR was taken from a woman aged 40 to 50 with Graves' hyperthyroidism. CDR3 in amino acids: CASSQPSGGGGSYGYTF. The CDR3 DNA reads TGTGCCAGCAGTCAACCTTCAGGGGGCGGTGGGAGCTATGGCTACACCTTC.